This T cell receptor beta chain was sequenced in a study of T cell responses to AZD1222 COVID-19 vaccine. Sequenced by immunoSEQ multiplex PCR; TCRdb stores in-frame clones only, minus some. The repertoire consists of 95,000 to 100,000 clones, with 80% to 90% occurring once and the leading ten covering roughly 10%. This clone was detected only a few times. Other DNA sequences in the sample encode the same CDR3. The CDR3 totals 13 residues. V was clipped by 5 bases and J by 5 bases, with 15 bases between them. CDR1 GTSNPN and CDR2 SVGIG come from the germline V gene (reference sequence). The source material was peripheral blood, sampled 28 days after the second AZD1222 dose. This clonotype originated in an adult who received the AZD1222 COVID-19 vaccine. The chain is built from TRBV30 and TRBJ1-1, with TRBD1 as a possible D gene (5 bases). The CDR3 DNA is TGTGCCTGGGCCCTTGGGGGGGGGACTGAAGCTTTCTTT. This translates into CAWALGGGTEAFF.